What follows is one T cell receptor beta chain and its context. Its cognate antigen has yet to be identified. No base quality information exists; no much larger clone differs at one position. The CDR3 sequence holds 15 residues, the cysteine and phenylalanine included. Only the CDR3 region is kept as DNA, spanning 45 bases read in frame from base 1. Relative to germline, V is 4 bases shorter and J is 0 bases shorter, with 12 bases between their ends. The CDR1 and CDR2 encoded by the germline V gene are SGHRS and YFSETQ. The source of the sample is a study of long-term antiretroviral therapy in people with HIV (dated by TCRdb to 2022 to 2024). The study in broad terms: The earliest samples were collected approximately a decade before the 2015 WHO recommendation for immediate ART, a period when ART was typically delayed until CD4 counts fell. Whether ART initiation and durable HIV suppression were associated with changes in peripheral blood TRB repertoire composition and diversity was tested in a retrospective serial study. A total of fewer than 200 cryopreserved PBMC samples were contributed to the cohort by 30 adults with confirmed HIV infection, with samples collected serially over a mean of approximately 6 years (range 1-12). Of the roughly 30 participants with HIV, ten to eleven were female. Test extractions of a monoclonal T-cell line alongside approximately 34 polyclonal samples showed no cross-contamination during QIAcube processing. Results the study describes overall, beyond this receptor: Inferences about post-ART repertoire changes are limited because no data were available on ART adherence, viral resistance or therapy changes. Compared with controls, HIV repertoires had narrower CDR3 length ranges, and the network structure pointed to an antigen-experienced repertoire that shifted only slightly toward naive after ART. Expanded TRB clones identified before ART initiation dominated the repertoire at all time points, although this dominance fluctuated and declined in many PLHIV after ART. Owing to limited PBMC availability, only the TCR beta chain was sequenced, without alpha chain pairing. Because cell numbers in pre-ART samples were limited, unsorted PBMC were profiled instead of sorted CD4+ and CD8+ T cells. ART initiation was associated with a significant increase in TRB diversity, but diversity stayed significantly below transplant donor controls even after long-term ART. Samples dated from the mid-2000s to the late 2010s, and the ART regimens used may be less effective than current ones.

Sequencing of the TRB variable region was done with the immunoSEQ hsTCRB v3.0 assay at survey level resolution. The target sequencing depth for TRB was about 40,000-55,000 T-cell genomes per sample. Pooled TRB libraries were sequenced on an Illumina MiSeq with a v3 150-cycle kit. From the authors' description of their analysis: Repertoire analysis ran in R within a reproducible Nextflow workflow covering QC, data transformation and analysis. LymphoSeq2, an R package for AIRR-Seq data exploration, was used to implement custom analyses. A handful of samples yielding fewer than 5000 total TRB sequences were excluded, leaving around 190 analyzed HIV repertoires. Among the 180 to 200 retained HIV repertoires, approximately 57 were collected before ART initiation and some 130 were collected after ART initiation. Repertoires were downsampled to 5000 TRB nucleotide sequences, and summary statistics were averaged over 100 downsampling iterations. Only TRB sequences with CDR3 regions of at least seven amino acids were retained for analysis. Diversity was assessed using a clonality score derived from Shannon entropy and using the Gini coefficient. In repertoire networks, the top 5000 CDR3 amino acid sequences were linked whenever an edit distance of one separated two sequences. For TRB CDR3 amino acid sequences, antigen specificity groups and MHC restriction were predicted with GLIPH2. To flag known associations with CMV, EBV, HIV or tissue antigens, CDR3 amino acid sequences were compared against VDJdb and McPAS-TCR. Pre-ART, post-ART and control groups were compared with Wilcoxon signed-rank tests and Holm-Bonferroni correction. TCRdb stores this immuneACCESS table with in-frame sequences only. Part of the clones is absent; in the studies checked, under half of the shortfall reflects unresolved V genes, and no reason is known for the rest. Clonal size and the V and J genes are those of that table, whereas D and trimming came from the DNA. The sample table shows tens of thousands of clones, and roughly 97% are seen once. 2.9% of the sample is held by the ten biggest clonotypes.

Participants were included only if at least one PBMC sample before ART initiation and at least two post-ART samples were available. All participants with HIV were treated in the United States of America. Before DNA extraction, cryopreserved samples of 1-10 million PBMC were thawed and then washed. At the time of the earliest PBMC sample, participants with HIV were aged between about 23 and 54 years. PBMC samples from each participant spanned 1-4 timepoints before ART initiation and 2-8 timepoints after ART initiation, with a median of 7 samples. For every participant, serial HIV viral load, CD4+ T-cell count, ART history and demographic data were obtained. Genomic DNA was extracted from unsorted PBMC with a Qiagen kit on a QIAcube, with processing performed in batches of 12 samples.

This TCR derives from a man aged 30 to 39 with HIV. The sequenced sample was unsorted PBMCs, obtained 6.9 years after starting antiretroviral therapy. The chain joins TRBV5-1 to TRBJ2-3, with the D gene call left open. The DNA sequence is given as TGCGCCAGCAGCCGGATAAGCTCTAGCACAGATACGCAGTATTTT. Its product reads: CASSRISSSTDTQYF.